This TCR beta chain comes out of a study of cytomegalovirus exposure and HLA in healthy donors. A multiplex PCR was run with 60 Vbeta primers and 13 Jbeta primers. The method was immunoSEQ multiplex PCR; TCRdb's version includes in-frame clones alone and lacks a portion of them. Among approximately 190,000 clones listed, approximately 77% were seen once. This clone appeared a single time. The CDR3 is made up of 13 amino acids. V lost 3 bases to trimming and J lost 4 bases; unmatched junction nucleotides: 4. Germline CDR1 and CDR2: SQVTM and ANQGSEA. Sequencing was performed on PBMCs. This clonotype was obtained from a man aged 35-49 years in good health and CMV-seropositive. V usage is TRBV29-1 and J usage is TRBJ2-3; 7 bases match TRBD2. CDR3 in DNA: TGCAGCGTTGATGAGGGAGGGTCAGATACGCAGTATTTT. This gives the protein CSVDEGGSDTQYF.